The 4 T cell receptor beta chains given below trace back to one sample, sequenced in a study of beta chain features in type 1 diabetes. The antigens for these receptors are not known. Study-level findings and limits: A moderate, significant TCRB CDR3 shortening appeared in type 1 diabetes across four CD4+ subsets.

Expressed TCRB transcripts were sequenced because the entire RNA isolate underwent reverse transcription. Data came from immunoSEQ multiplex PCR; TCRdb stores just in-frame clones and leaves some out. Seen here are about 740,000 clones, roughly 13% observed once, and the top ten hold roughly 0.022%. Sequences were obtained from naive CD4+ T cells from blood. These receptor sequences come from a man between 18 and 29 years old with type 1 diabetes.

This clone was observed a few times. The V and J genes are TRBV13 and TRBJ1-5; 8 bases are a match to TRBD1. Germline loops: CDR1 PRHDT, CDR2 FYEKMQ (reference sequence). The CDR3 consists of 15 residues. Unmatched junction bases numbered 6, after V lost 5 bases and J lost 3 bases. CDR3 protein: CASSARDRPNQPQHF. The CDR3 coding sequence is TGTGCCAGCAGCGCACGGGACAGGCCCAATCAGCCCCAGCATTTT.

V gene TRBV5-6 combines with J gene TRBJ2-7; 7 bases align to TRBD2. This CDR3 has 15 residues. J was trimmed by 0 bases and V by 4 bases; bases with no gene match: 7. CDR1 and CDR2 from the germline V gene are SGHDT and YYEEEE. The CDR3 is CASSTDGGGSYEQYF. CDR3 sequence (DNA): TGTGCCAGCAGCACGGACGGCGGGGGCTCCTACGAGCAGTACTTC.

About this clone itself: Other DNA sequences within the sample encode an identical CDR3. The CDR3 here is CASSLGRGSYNEQFF. The CDR3 DNA is TGTGCCAGCAGCTTAGGTCGCGGCTCCTACAATGAGCAGTTCTTC. V is TRBV7-9 and J is TRBJ2-1; D gene ambiguous. Germline CDR1 is SEHNR and CDR2 is FQNEAQ (reference sequence). Trimming cost V 1 base and J 0 bases, with 7 bases left between them. The length of the CDR3 is 15 residues.

This clone was detected only a few times. The genes are TRBV29-1 and TRBJ1-2; 7 nucleotides align to TRBD1. CDR1 and CDR2 from the germline V gene are SQVTM and ANQGSEA. The CDR3 spans 14 residues. Losses at the gene ends were 0 bases for V and 4 bases for J; bases not matched to a gene: 5. CDR3 region: CSVEEGTATYGYTF. The DNA of the CDR3 is TGCAGCGTTGAAGAAGGGACAGCTACCTATGGCTACACCTTC.